Reported below is one TCR beta chain. These data belong to a study of blood T cell repertoires in COVID-19. Study-level information: There were acute and convalescent COVID-19 samples, and they came from the United States, Italy and Spain. PBMCs, B-cell-depleted T cells, or T cells were the source of the cDNA or gDNA that made up the material.

In the study's own analysis: Nucleated cell number was recorded as an estimate derived from reference gene primer amplification. Assay used: immunoSEQ multiplex PCR; TCRdb lists only in-frame clones, some missing. Clonal size and the V and J genes are those of that table, whereas D and trimming came from the DNA. This sample has 40,000 to 55,000 clones, with roughly 90% found just once. Trimming took off 1 base at V and 3 bases at J, with 12 bases between the two ends. The CDR3 runs 15 residues. In germline, CDR1 is LGHNA, CDR2 YNFKEQ. This sequence joins TRBV4-2 and TRBJ2-5; D is possibly TRBD2 (5 bases). Sequencing used peripheral blood. The sequence derives from a human donor in a cohort sampled during active COVID-19. DNA of the CDR3: TGTGCCAGCAGCCAAGGCTACGCTAGCAAAGAGACCCAGTACTTC. As protein: CASSQGYASKETQYF.